This entry lists 26 T cell receptor beta chains sequenced from one sample in a study of blood T cell repertoires in COVID-19. Sequencing used immunoSEQ multiplex PCR; TCRdb keeps in-frame clones, though not all of them. The sample contains 200,000 to 300,000 clones, 86% of which appear only once. Specimen: peripheral blood. The receptors derive from a woman aged 80 or over with COVID-19, enrolled during active disease.

The sample holds a few counts of this clone. This CDR3 reads CASSLRQGLEQFF. CDR3 sequence (DNA): TGTGCCAGCAGCTTACGACAGGGGCTTGAGCAGTTCTTC. The chain couples TRBV11-3 to TRBJ2-1, with 8 bases aligning to TRBD1. The CDR3 spans 13 residues. The J segment lost 9 bases and the V segment lost 2 bases, leaving 3 bases of the junction unmatched. Germline CDR1 reads SGHNT; CDR2 reads YENEEA.

The rearrangement joins TRBV2 to TRBJ2-7, with TRBD1 matching over 8 bases. Trimming at V came to 8 bases and at J to 3 bases, leaving 3 bases not matched to a gene. CDR3 length: 12 residues. Looked up from germline, CDR1 is SNHLY and CDR2 is FYNNEI. The chain's CDR3 is CASSDRGYEQYV. Here the CDR3 DNA reads TGTGCCAGCTCCGACAGGGGCTACGAGCAGTACGTC.

The chain employs TRBV7-2 and TRBJ2-7; TRBD2 matches at 15 bases. The ends lost 4 bases at V and 6 bases at J; junction bases unmatched: 7. CDR1 is SGHTA, CDR2 FQGNSA, per germline. The CDR3 sequence is 16 residues long. CDR3 bases: TGTGCCAGCAGCTCACGGACTAGCGGGGGGGCAGTCGAGCAGTACTTC. Translating it yields CASSSRTSGGAVEQYF.

This chain connects TRBV24-1 to TRBJ2-3; TRBD2 matches at 9 bases. Germline trimming cut 6 bases from V and 3 bases from J; bases unmatched to any gene: 15. The CDR3 length is 18 residues. CDR1 and CDR2 from the germline V gene are KGHDR and SFDVKD. The CDR3 spells CATSPYSPVSGGTDTQYF. CDR3 DNA: TGTGCCACCAGTCCTTATTCCCCGGTTAGCGGGGGTACAGATACGCAGTATTTT.

This chain connects TRBV3-1 (or the pseudogene TRBV3-2) to TRBJ2-3; TRBD2 is a possible D gene (7 bases). V shed 3 bases and J shed 5 bases, with 15 bases lying between them. Germline lookup yields CDR1 LGHDT and CDR2 YNNKEL (reference sequence). The CDR3 runs to 15 residues. Here the CDR3 reads CASSQGRGAGDTQYF. The CDR3 DNA reads TGTGCCAGCAGCCAGGGACGGGGGGCAGGAGATACGCAGTATTTT.

The J gene is TRBJ2-7, the V gene TRBV2; no definite D call. Germline CDR1 reads SNHLY; CDR2 reads FYNNEI. The V end lost 8 bases, the J end lost 3 bases, and 14 bases lay between the germline ends. CDR3 length: 13 amino acids. The CDR3 DNA sequence: TGTGCCAGCGATGAGCCTTTTAACTACGAGCAGTACTTC. Translating it yields CASDEPFNYEQYF.

V and J are TRBV5-1 and TRBJ2-1, with 8 bases fitting TRBD1. With V trimmed by 1 base and J by 8 bases, 11 bases remained unmatched. Germline V lookup: CDR1 SGHRS, CDR2 YFSETQ. The CDR3 spans 16 residues. DNA of the CDR3: TGCGCCAGCAGCTTGCCGGGACAGGCCTCGGTTGATGAGCAGTTCTTC. The encoded protein is CASSLPGQASVDEQFF.

The chain links TRBV6-5 to TRBJ2-1; D may be TRBD2 (7 bases). The CDR3 consists of 15 residues. V gave up 10 bases and J gave up 7 bases, with 23 bases separating them. The germline gives CDR1 MNHEY, CDR2 SVGAGI. The CDR3 DNA reads as TGTGCCACCCGGTCGGGGCGGGAGAGGGGGAATGAGCAGTTCTTC. It is translated as CATRSGRERGNEQFF.

The V call is TRBV12-3 or TRBV12-4, the J call TRBJ2-3; no definite D call. The CDR3 is made up of 12 amino acids. V gave up 3 bases and J gave up 6 bases, with 7 bases separating them. The CDR3 protein is CASSFGWDTQYF. CDR3 DNA: TGTGCCAGCAGTTTCGGTTGGGATACGCAGTATTTT.

The CDR3 DNA is TGTGCCAGCAGTCTCGGGACAGCAGGGCAGCCCCAGCATTTT. Protein sequence: CASSLGTAGQPQHF. The rearrangement joins TRBV28 to TRBJ1-5; the match to TRBD1 covers 7 bases. This CDR3 has 14 residues. The V and J ends lost 5 bases and 7 bases, in that order; junction bases with no gene match: 8. Per germline, CDR1 MDHEN and CDR2 SYDVKM.

The V and J genes are TRBV2 and TRBJ2-5; D is perhaps TRBD1 (6 bases). From germline, CDR1 is SNHLY and CDR2 FYNNEI. Between the trimmed V and J ends, which lost 4 bases and 5 bases, there was a span of 17 bases. The length of the CDR3 is 15 residues. The CDR3 sequence is CASSGQAISHETQYF. The CDR3 nucleotides read TGTGCCAGCAGTGGACAGGCGATAAGCCATGAGACCCAGTACTTC.

The genes are TRBV7-9 and TRBJ1-2, with D perhaps TRBD1 (5 bases). Looked up from germline, CDR1 is SEHNR and CDR2 is FQNEAQ (reference sequence). V lost 1 base and J 8 bases, leaving 14 bases between the germline ends. CDR3 size: 14 residues. Here the CDR3 DNA reads TGTGCCAGCAGCTTAGGAGCAGGGTTAAAAGGCTACACCTTC. Translation: CASSLGAGLKGYTF. Combining the CDR3 with reference TRBV7-9 and TRBJ1-2 gives the whole variable domain DTGVSQNPRHKITKRGQNVTFRCDPISEHNRLYWYRQTLGQGPEFLTYFQNEAQLEKSRLLSDRFSAERPKGSFSTLEIQRTEQGDSAMYLCASSLGAGLKGYTFGSGTRLTVV.

V is TRBV6-5 and J is TRBJ1-5; TRBD1 aligns across 7 bases. V was clipped by 7 bases and J by 9 bases; unmatched bases: 6. The CDR3 contains 12 residues. Germline values: CDR1 MNHEY, CDR2 SVGAGI. CDR3 protein: CASMKGAPPQHF. The DNA of the CDR3 is TGTGCCAGCATGAAGGGGGCACCGCCCCAGCATTTT.

This chain joins TRBV7-9 and TRBJ2-1; 8 bases are a match to TRBD1. This CDR3 is built from 15 residues. Per germline, CDR1 SEHNR and CDR2 FQNEAQ (reference sequence). V lost 7 bases, J lost 6 bases, and 11 bases stayed unmatched. CDR3 sequence: CASNWGQVISNEQFF. CDR3 DNA: TGTGCCAGCAACTGGGGACAGGTAATATCCAATGAGCAGTTCTTC.

This clone is a singleton in its sample. This chain uses TRBV29-1 with TRBJ1-1, with D unresolved. CDR3 length: 13 amino acids. V was shortened by 7 bases and J by 5 bases, with 17 bases between the two germline ends. CDR1 is SQVTM, CDR2 ANQGSEA, per germline. The CDR3 nucleotides read TGCAGCGGTATTCAGATACCGGGAACTGAAGCTTTCTTT. Residues: CSGIQIPGTEAFF.

The genes are TRBV5-4 and TRBJ1-2; D possibly corresponds to TRBD1 (6 bases). The CDR3 runs to 14 residues. The germline V gene encodes CDR1 SGHNT and CDR2 YYREEE (reference sequence). V shed 4 bases and J shed 4 bases, with 14 bases lying between them. In nucleotides, the CDR3 is TGTGCCAGCAGCCCGGGACACCCTTTCTATGGCTACACCTTC. Its protein is CASSPGHPFYGYTF.

The chain joins TRBV19 to TRBJ2-7, with D possibly being TRBD2 (6 bases). The CDR3 length is 15 residues. Per germline, CDR1 LNHDA and CDR2 SQIVND (reference sequence). The V end lost 3 bases, the J end lost 2 bases, and 14 bases lay between the germline ends. In DNA, the CDR3 is TGTGCCAGTAGTATGGGCGGGACGGCTACCTACGAGCAGTACTTC. As protein: CASSMGGTATYEQYF.

The chain is built from TRBV10-2 and TRBJ1-3, with 7 positions matching TRBD1. V lost 8 bases and J lost 3; bases outside the gene matches: 7. This CDR3 is 14 amino acids long. Germline CDR1 reads WSHSY; CDR2 reads SAAADI. CDR3 loop: CASARGHDGNTIYF. The CDR3 region has the DNA TGCGCCAGCGCAAGGGGGCATGATGGAAACACCATATATTTT.

Only one count was recorded for this clone. V and J are TRBV6-6 and TRBJ1-1; D remains ambiguous. The germline V gene encodes CDR1 MNHNY and CDR2 SVGAGI (reference sequence). The CDR3 totals 13 residues. Trimming took off 6 bases at V and 1 base at J, with 9 bases between the two ends. The CDR3 sequence: CASSPRANTEAFF. In nucleotides, the CDR3 is TGTGCCAGCAGCCCTCGAGCGAACACTGAAGCTTTCTTT.

V is TRBV19 and J is TRBJ1-1, with D unresolved. CDR3 length: 14 amino acids. Germline loops: CDR1 LNHDA, CDR2 SQIVND (reference sequence). Trimming removed 10 bases at V and 3 bases at J, with 18 bases between. CDR3 residues: CATTTVPSDTEAFF. The DNA of the CDR3 is TGTGCCACTACCACGGTCCCCTCGGACACTGAAGCTTTCTTT.

The chain joins TRBV7-9 to TRBJ1-4; D not certain. The CDR3 consists of 14 residues. The V end was cut by 5 bases, the J end by 3 bases, with 10 bases between. Germline loops: CDR1 SEHNR, CDR2 FQNEAQ (reference sequence). The DNA for the CDR3 is TGTGCCAGCAGCCCTCCGTTTCCTAATGAAAAACTGTTTTTT. Protein sequence: CASSPPFPNEKLFF.

V gene TRBV6-1 combines with J gene TRBJ1-6, with TRBD1 identical over 7 bases. The CDR3 totals 16 residues. Trimming at V came to 3 bases and at J to 2 bases, leaving 4 bases not matched to a gene. Per germline, CDR1 MNHNS and CDR2 SASEGT. CDR3 sequence reads: CASSDHRGTYNSPLHF. In DNA form, the CDR3 reads TGTGCCAGCAGTGACCACAGGGGAACCTATAATTCACCCCTCCACTTT.

The genes are TRBV29-1 and TRBJ1-2, with a weak D call TRBD1 (5 bases). From germline, CDR1 is SQVTM and CDR2 ANQGSEA. The CDR3 has 13 residues. Trimming shortened V by 5 bases and J by 8 bases, and 18 bases separated the two germline ends. This CDR3 reads CSVSVGTGGGYTF. CDR3 bases: TGCAGCGTTTCAGTGGGGACTGGTGGGGGCTACACCTTC.

The genes are TRBV7-6 and TRBJ2-3; 14 bases line up with TRBD2. CDR1 is SGHVS and CDR2 is FNYEAQ in the germline V gene. With V trimmed by 5 bases and J by 6 bases, 10 bases remained unmatched. This CDR3 has 17 residues. The CDR3 protein is CASSLGTSGGRGDTQYF. DNA for the CDR3: TGTGCCAGCAGCCTCGGGACTAGCGGGGGCAGGGGGGATACGCAGTATTTT.

The chain combines TRBV6-5 with TRBJ2-7, with TRBD2 identical over 8 bases. V was clipped by 5 bases and J by 2 bases; unmatched bases: 8. CDR1 MNHEY and CDR2 SVGAGI come from the germline V gene. CDR3 size: 15 residues. This chain's CDR3 is CASSPLRGGPYEQYF. CDR3 nucleotides: TGTGCCAGCAGTCCCCTCCGGGGGGGGCCCTACGAGCAGTACTTC.

The chain recombines TRBV7-2 with TRBJ1-1, with 7 bases aligning to TRBD1. With 4 bases clipped from V and 3 bases from J, the junction kept 5 bases outside the gene matches. Germline CDR1 SGHTA, CDR2 FQGNSA. The CDR3 loop spans 14 amino acids. The CDR3, as DNA: TGTGCCAGCAGCTCCCGACAGGGCCACACTGAAGCTTTCTTT. Amino acid sequence: CASSSRQGHTEAFF.